This T cell receptor (beta chain) was captured by sequencing in a study of T cell repertoires in cytomegalovirus infection. Study as a whole: In the study, CMV epitopes included recently identified HLA-C-restricted and well-studied HLA-B-restricted ones. CMV infection together with matching HLA type was indicated by public TCR beta signatures. Findings and limits, study-wide: Pooled public TCR beta family frequency picked out CMV carriers with the relevant HLA. Predominance within the ex vivo response was attributable to HLA-C-restricted CMV-specific TCR beta clonotypes.

Concerning this clonotype itself: Its target is unknown.

This CDR3 region has 13 residues. V lost 6 bases to trimming and J lost 5 bases, with 13 bases between them. Per germline, CDR1 MNHEY and CDR2 SVGEGT. One entry per CDR3 protein, called by TCRdb with MiXCR from the reads. The sample shows about 900,000 distinct CDR3 sequences, less than 35% of them seen only once. The chain combines TRBV6-2 or TRBV6-3 with TRBJ1-1; D may be TRBD1 (5 bases). This receptor was obtained from a human donor in good health (CMV status not recorded). Some clones in this sample may be carry-over from other donors' samples. The sequencing here drew on cultured CD8+ T cells from PBMCs, taken from culture after CMV antigen stimulation. Written as DNA, the CDR3 is TGTGCCAGCAGAAATGGGGGGAGAACTGAAGCTTTCTTT. Its translation: CASRNGGRTEAFF.